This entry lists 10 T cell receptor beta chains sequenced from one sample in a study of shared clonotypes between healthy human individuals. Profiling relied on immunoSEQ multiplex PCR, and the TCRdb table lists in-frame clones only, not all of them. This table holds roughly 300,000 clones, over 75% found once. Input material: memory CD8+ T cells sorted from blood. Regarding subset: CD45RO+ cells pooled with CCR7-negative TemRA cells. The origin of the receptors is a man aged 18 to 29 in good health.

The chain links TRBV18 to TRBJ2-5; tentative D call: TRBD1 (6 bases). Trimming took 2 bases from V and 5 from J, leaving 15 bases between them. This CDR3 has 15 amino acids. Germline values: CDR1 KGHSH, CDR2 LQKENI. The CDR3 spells CASSPGQIEAETQYF. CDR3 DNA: TGTGCCAGCTCACCAGGACAGATCGAGGCGGAGACCCAGTACTTC.

CDR3 nucleotide sequence: TGCGCCAGCAGCTATGAATTAGCTGGGGCAGATACGCAGTATTTT. Its translation: CASSYELAGADTQYF. The rearrangement links TRBV10-2 to TRBJ2-3; D is undetermined. The germline V gene has CDR1 WSHSY and CDR2 SAAADI. The germline V and J ends were trimmed by 6 bases and 4 bases, with 17 bases remaining between them. The CDR3 extends over 15 amino acids.

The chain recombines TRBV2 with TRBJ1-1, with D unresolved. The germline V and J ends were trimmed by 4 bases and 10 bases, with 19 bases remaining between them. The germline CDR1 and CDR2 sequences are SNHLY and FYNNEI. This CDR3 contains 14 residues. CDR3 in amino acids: CASSAYPGEVSAFF. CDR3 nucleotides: TGTGCCAGCAGTGCATACCCAGGAGAGGTGTCAGCTTTCTTT.

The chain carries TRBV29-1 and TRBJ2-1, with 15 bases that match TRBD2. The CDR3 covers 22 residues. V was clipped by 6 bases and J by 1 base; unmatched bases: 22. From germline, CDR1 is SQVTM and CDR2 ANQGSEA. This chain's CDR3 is CSVDKGPGLAGGPGWSYNEQFF. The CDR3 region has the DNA TGCAGCGTCGATAAAGGTCCAGGACTAGCGGGAGGGCCTGGATGGTCCTACAATGAGCAGTTCTTC.

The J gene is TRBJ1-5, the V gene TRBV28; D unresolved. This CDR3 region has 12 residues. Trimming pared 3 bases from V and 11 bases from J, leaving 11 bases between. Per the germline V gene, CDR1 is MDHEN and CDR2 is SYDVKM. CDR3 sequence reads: CASSFPGEAQHF. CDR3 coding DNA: TGTGCCAGCAGTTTCCCCGGGGAGGCCCAGCATTTT. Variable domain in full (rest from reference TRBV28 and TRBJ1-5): DVKVTQSSRYLVKRTGEKVFLECVQDMDHENMFWYRQDPGLGLRLIYFSYDVKMKEKGDIPEGYSVSREKKERFSLILESASTNQTSMYLCASSFPGEAQHFGDGTRLSIL.

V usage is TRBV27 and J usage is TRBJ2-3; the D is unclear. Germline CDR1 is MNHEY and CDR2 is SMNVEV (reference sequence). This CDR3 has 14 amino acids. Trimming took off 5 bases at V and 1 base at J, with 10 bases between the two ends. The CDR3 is CASSPGSRTDTQYF. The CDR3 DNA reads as TGTGCCAGCAGTCCCGGGTCGCGCACAGATACGCAGTATTTT.

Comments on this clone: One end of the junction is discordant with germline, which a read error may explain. In DNA form, the CDR3 reads TGTGCCAGCAGTTTAGACAGGGGACGATCCTACGAGCAGTACTTC. As protein: CASSLDRGRSYEQYF. The chain is built from TRBV7-9 and TRBJ2-7, with 8 bases aligning to TRBD1. This CDR3 region has 15 residues. Germline V lookup: CDR1 SEHNR, CDR2 FQNEAQ (reference sequence).

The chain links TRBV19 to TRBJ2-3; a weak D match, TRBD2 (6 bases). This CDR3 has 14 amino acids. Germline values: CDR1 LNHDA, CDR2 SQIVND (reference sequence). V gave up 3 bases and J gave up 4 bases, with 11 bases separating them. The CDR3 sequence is CASSMLGEADTQYF. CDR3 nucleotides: TGTGCCAGTAGTATGCTAGGGGAGGCAGATACGCAGTATTTT.

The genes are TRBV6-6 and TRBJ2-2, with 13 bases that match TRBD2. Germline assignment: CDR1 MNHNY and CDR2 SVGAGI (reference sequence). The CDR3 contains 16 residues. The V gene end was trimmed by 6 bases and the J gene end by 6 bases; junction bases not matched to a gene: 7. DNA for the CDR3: TGTGCCAGCAGCCGACTAGCGGGGGGCGGGCCCGGGGAGCTGTTTTTT. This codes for CASSRLAGGGPGELFF.

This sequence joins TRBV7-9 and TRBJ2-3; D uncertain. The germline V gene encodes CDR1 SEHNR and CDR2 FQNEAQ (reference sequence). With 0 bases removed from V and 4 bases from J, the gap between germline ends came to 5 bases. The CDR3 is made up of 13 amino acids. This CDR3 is CASSLAPADTQYF. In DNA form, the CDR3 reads TGTGCCAGCAGCTTAGCCCCGGCAGATACGCAGTATTTT.